This T cell receptor (beta chain) emerged from a study of T-cell memory formation after mild COVID-19. About the study: Most TCR clusters belonged to a single donor.

TCRdb reprocessed the 5' RACE reads with MiXCR, giving one entry per CDR3 protein. Of about 270,000 distinct CDR3 sequences listed, around 17% were seen once; the top ten hold 23%. This clonotype was picked up a small number of times. The germline CDR1 and CDR2 sequences are SQVTM and ANQGSEA. With 4 bases clipped from V and 5 bases from J, the junction kept 4 bases outside the gene matches. The CDR3 runs 13 residues. This sequence was found in a man in his late teens or twenties who had mild COVID-19 (a few samples of this study predate the infection). Cell type and time point are not known. The rearrangement links TRBV29-1 to TRBJ1-5, with 8 bases lining up with TRBD1. Sample: PBMCs or a T cell subset sorted from them (not recorded which). The CDR3 DNA follows: TGCAGCGTTGCGGGGACAGGCGATCAGCCCCAGCATTTT. Translated: CSVAGTGDQPQHF. The entire variable domain, with the rest obtained from reference TRBV29-1 and TRBJ1-5, is as follows: SAVISQKPSRDICQRGTSLTIQCQVDSQVTMMFWYRQQPGQSLTLIATANQGSEATYESGFVIDKFPISRPNLTFSTLTVSNMSPEDSSIYLCSVAGTGDQPQHFGDGTRLSIL.